The clone carrying this TCR beta chain has more than one count but fewer than ten. Its specificity is not known. Via MiXCR, TCRdb re-called the 5' RACE reads, giving one row per CDR3 protein. This repertoire shows 700,000 or so distinct CDR3 sequences, around 20% found once; its top ten account for approximately 4.5%. These data originate in a study of identical twins. The CDR3 contains 13 residues. Between the trimmed V and J ends, which lost 3 bases and 1 base, there was a span of 9 bases. Germline CDR1 is DFQATT and CDR2 is SNEGSKA (reference sequence). Overall study results and limits: Modelling underestimated the level of out-of-frame TCR alpha sharing observed in monozygotic twins.

The sample was also linked to a second study, of T cells expressing NK-cell markers. That report adds: Source material for TCR beta repertoires consisted of sorted CD3+CD56+NKG2C+, CD3+CD56+NKG2C- and CD3+CD56-NKG2C+ T cells. In roughly six donors, dominant NKG2C+ clonotypes were roughly 1.0-8% of CD8+ T cells. The same clonotypes also predominated in the CD3+CD56-NKG2C+ fraction of a handful of donors.

The chain joins TRBV20-1 to TRBJ2-5, with unresolved D. This TCR was recovered from a woman aged 18-35 years in good health. The material sequenced was PBMCs. CDR3 coding DNA: TGCAGTGCTAGTCAAAGCTCCCAAGAGACCCAGTACTTC. This translates into CSASQSSQETQYF.